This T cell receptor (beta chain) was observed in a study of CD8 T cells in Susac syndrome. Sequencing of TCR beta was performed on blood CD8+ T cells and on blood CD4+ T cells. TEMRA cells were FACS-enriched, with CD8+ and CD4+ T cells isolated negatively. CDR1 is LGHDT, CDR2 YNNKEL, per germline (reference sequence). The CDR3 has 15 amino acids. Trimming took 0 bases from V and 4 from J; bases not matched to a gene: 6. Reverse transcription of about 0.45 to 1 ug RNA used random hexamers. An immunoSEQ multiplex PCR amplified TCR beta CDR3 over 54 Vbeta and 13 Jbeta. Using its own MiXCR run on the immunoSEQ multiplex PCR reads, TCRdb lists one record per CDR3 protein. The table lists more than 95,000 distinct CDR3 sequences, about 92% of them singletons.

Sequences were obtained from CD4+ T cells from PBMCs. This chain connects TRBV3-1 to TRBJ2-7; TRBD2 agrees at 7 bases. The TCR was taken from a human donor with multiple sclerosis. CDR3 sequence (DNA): TGTGCCAGCAGCCAAGATTGGGAGGGGCTGTACGAGCAGTACTTC. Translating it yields CASSQDWEGLYEQYF.